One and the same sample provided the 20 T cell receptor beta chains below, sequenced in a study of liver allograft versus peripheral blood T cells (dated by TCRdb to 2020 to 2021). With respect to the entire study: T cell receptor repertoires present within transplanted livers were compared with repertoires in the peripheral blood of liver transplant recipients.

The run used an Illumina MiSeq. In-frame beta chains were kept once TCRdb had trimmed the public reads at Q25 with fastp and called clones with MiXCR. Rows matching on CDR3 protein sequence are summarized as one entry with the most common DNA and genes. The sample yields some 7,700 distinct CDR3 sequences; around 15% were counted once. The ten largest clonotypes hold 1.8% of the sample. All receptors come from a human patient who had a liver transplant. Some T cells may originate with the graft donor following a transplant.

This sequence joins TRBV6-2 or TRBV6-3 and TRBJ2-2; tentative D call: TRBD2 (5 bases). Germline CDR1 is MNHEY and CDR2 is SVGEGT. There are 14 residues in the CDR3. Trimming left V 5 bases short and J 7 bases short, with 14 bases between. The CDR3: CASSLGIMLGELFF. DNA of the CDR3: TGTGCCAGCAGTCTCGGGATTATGCTCGGGGAGCTGTTTTTT.

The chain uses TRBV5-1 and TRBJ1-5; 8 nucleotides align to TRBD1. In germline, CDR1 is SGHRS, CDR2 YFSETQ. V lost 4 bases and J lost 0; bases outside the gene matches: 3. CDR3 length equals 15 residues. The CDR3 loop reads CASSQTGGSNQPQHF. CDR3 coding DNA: TGCGCCAGCAGCCAAACAGGGGGTAGCAATCAGCCCCAGCATTTT.

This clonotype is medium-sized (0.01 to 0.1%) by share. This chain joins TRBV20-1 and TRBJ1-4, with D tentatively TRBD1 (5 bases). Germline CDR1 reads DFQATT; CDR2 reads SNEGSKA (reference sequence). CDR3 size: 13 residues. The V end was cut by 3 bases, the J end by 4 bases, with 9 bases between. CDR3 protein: CSASVQGNEKLFF. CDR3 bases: TGCAGTGCTAGTGTTCAGGGTAATGAAAAACTGTTTTTT.

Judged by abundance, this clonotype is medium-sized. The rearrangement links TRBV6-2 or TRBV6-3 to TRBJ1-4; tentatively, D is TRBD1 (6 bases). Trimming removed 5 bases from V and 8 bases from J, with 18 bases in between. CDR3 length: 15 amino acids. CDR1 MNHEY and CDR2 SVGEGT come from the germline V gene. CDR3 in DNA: TGTGCCAGCAGTGGGACATCCACTCTTGAGGAAAAACTGTTTTTT. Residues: CASSGTSTLEEKLFF.

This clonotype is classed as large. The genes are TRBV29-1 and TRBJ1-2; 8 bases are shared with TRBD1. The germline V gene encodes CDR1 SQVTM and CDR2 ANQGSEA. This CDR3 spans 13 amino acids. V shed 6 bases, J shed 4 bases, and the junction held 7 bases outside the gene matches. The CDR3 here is CSVPDRGSYGYTF. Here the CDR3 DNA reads TGCAGCGTGCCTGACAGGGGAAGCTATGGCTACACCTTC.

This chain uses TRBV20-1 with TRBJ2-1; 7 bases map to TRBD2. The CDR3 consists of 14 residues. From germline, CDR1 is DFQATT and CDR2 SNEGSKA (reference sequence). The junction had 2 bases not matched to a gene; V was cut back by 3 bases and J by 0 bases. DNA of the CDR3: TGCAGTGCTAGTGGCGGGAGCTCCTACAATGAGCAGTTCTTC. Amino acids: CSASGGSSYNEQFF.

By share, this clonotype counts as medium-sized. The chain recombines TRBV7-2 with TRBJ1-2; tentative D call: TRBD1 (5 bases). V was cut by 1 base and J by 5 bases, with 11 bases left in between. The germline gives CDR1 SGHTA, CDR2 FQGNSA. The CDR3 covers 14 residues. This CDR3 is CASSLEGRLYGYTF. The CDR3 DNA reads TGTGCCAGCAGCTTAGAGGGACGTTTGTATGGCTACACCTTC.

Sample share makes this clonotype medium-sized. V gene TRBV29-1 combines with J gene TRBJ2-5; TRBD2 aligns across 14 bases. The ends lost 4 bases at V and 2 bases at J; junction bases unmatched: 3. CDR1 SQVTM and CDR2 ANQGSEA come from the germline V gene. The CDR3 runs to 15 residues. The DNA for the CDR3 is TGCAGCGTTGCGACTAGCGGGGGGGGTCAAGAGACCCAGTACTTC. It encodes CSVATSGGGQETQYF.

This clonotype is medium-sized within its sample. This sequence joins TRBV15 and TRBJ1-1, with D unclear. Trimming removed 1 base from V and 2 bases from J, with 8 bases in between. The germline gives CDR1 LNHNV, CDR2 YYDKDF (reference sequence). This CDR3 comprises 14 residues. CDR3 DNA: TGTGCCACCAGCAGAGGTGCTCTAAACACTGAAGCTTTCTTT. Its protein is CATSRGALNTEAFF.

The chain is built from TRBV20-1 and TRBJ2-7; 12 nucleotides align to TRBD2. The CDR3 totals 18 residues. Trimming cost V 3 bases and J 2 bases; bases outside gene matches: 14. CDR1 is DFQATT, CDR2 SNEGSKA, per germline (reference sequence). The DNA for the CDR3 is TGCAGTGCTAGGCTAGCGGGGGGGCCATCGTCCCAAACCTACGAGCAGTACTTC. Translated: CSARLAGGPSSQTYEQYF.

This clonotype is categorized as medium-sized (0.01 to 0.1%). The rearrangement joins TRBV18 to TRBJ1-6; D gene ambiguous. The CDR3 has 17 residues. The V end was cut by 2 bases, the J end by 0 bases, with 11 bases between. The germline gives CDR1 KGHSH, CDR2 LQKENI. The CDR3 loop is CASSPFELSSYNSPLHF. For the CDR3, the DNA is TGTGCCAGCTCACCATTTGAATTAAGCTCCTATAATTCACCCCTCCACTTT.

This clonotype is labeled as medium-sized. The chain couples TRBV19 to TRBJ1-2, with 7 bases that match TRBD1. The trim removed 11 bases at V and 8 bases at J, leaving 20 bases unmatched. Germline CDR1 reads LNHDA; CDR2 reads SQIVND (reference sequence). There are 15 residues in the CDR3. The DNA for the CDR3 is TGTGCCTCACAGGCTGGGGACAGTGGGGCCCAAGGCTACACCTTC. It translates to CASQAGDSGAQGYTF. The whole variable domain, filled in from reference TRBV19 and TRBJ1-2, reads DGGITQSPKYLFRKEGQNVTLSCEQNLNHDAMYWYRQDPGQGLRLIYYSQIVNDFQKGDIAEGYSVSREKKESFPLTVTSAQKNPTAFYLCASQAGDSGAQGYTFGSGTRLTVV.

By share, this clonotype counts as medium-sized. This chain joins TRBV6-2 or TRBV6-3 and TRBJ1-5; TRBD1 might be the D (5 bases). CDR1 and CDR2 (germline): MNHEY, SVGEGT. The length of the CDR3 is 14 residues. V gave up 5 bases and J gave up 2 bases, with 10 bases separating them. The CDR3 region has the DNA TGTGCCAGCAGTACCGGGACGGGCAATCAGCCCCAGCATTTT. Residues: CASSTGTGNQPQHF.

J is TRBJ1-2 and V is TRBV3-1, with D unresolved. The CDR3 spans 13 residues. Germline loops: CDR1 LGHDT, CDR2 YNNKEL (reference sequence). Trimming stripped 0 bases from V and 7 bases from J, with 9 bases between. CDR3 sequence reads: CASSQEGGVGYTF. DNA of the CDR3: TGTGCCAGCAGCCAAGAGGGAGGCGTTGGCTACACCTTC.

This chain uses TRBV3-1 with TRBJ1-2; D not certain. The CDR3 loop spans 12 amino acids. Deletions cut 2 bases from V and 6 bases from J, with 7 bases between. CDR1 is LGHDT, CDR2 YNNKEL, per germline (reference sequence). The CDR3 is CASSQSTNGYTF. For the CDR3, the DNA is TGTGCCAGCAGCCAATCGACTAATGGCTACACCTTC.

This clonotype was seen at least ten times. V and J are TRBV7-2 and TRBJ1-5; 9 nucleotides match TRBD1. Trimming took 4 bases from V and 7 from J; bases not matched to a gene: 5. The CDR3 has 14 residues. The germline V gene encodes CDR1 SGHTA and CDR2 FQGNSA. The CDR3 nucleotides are TGTGCCAGCAGCTGGGGACAGGGTGGCCAGCCCCAGCATTTT. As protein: CASSWGQGGQPQHF.

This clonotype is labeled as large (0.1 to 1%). This CDR3 is CASSPPGRTNEKLFF. The CDR3 region has the DNA TGTGCCAGCTCACCACCCGGCAGAACTAATGAAAAACTGTTTTTT. The rearrangement joins TRBV18 to TRBJ1-4; D gene uncertain. With 0 bases removed from V and 1 base from J, the gap between germline ends came to 6 bases. Germline V gene lookup returns CDR1 KGHSH and CDR2 LQKENI. The CDR3 spans 15 residues. Full variable domain (remainder filled in from reference TRBV18 and TRBJ1-4): NAGVMQNPRHLVRRRGQEARLRCSPMKGHSHVYWYRQLPEEGLKFMVYLQKENIIDESGMPKERFSAEFPKEGPSILRIQQVVRGDSAAYFCASSPPGRTNEKLFFGSGTQLSVL.

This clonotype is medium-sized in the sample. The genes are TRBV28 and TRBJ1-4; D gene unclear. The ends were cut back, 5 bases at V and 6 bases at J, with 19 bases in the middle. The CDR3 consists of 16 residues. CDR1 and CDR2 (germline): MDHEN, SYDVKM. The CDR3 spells CASSTISGVTHEKLFF. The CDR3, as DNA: TGTGCCAGCAGTACCATTTCCGGGGTGACTCATGAAAAACTGTTTTTT.

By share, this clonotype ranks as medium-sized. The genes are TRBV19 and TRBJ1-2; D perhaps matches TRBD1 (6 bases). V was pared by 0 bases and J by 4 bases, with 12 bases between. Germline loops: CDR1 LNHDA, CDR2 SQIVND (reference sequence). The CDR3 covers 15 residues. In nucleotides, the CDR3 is TGTGCCAGTAGTATAGACTCGGACAGACCCTATGGCTACACCTTC. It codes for CASSIDSDRPYGYTF.

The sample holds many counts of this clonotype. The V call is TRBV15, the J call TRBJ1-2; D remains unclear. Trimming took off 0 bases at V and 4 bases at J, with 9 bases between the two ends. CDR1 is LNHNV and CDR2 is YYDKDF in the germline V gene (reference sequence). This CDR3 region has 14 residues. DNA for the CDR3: TGTGCCACCAGCAGAGAAAGATCGACCTATGGCTACACCTTC. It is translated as CATSRERSTYGYTF.